Listed here are 16 T cell receptor beta chains from one sample, sequenced in a study of CXCR3-negative and CXCR3-positive naive CD8 T cells. The libraries of TRB cDNA were prepared using 5' RACE with UMI labels. TCRdb re-called the 5' RACE reads, yielding one record per CDR3 amino acid sequence without DNA. The sample has 30,000 to 40,000 distinct CDR3 sequences. What was sequenced was memory CD8+ T cells from blood. These receptors all come from a human donor in good health. Some clones in this sample may be carry-over from other donors' samples.

J is TRBJ2-7 and V is TRBV28; TCRdb's D call, TRBD2, is unchecked because there is no DNA. Germline values: CDR1 MDHEN, CDR2 SYDVKM. The CDR3 is 13 residues long. CDR3: CASSSRLSYEQYF.

J is TRBJ2-7 and V is TRBV6-2 or TRBV6-3; absent DNA, TCRdb's TRBD1 call cannot be checked. This CDR3 is built from 12 residues. Germline V gene sequence: CDR1 MNHEY, CDR2 SVGEGT. CDR3 region: CASSDPREEQYF.

J is TRBJ1-2 and V is TRBV5-4; no DNA is available, so the TRBD1 call from TCRdb remains unchecked. This CDR3 has 13 residues. The germline V gene encodes CDR1 SGHNT and CDR2 YYREEE (reference sequence). CDR3 residues: CASSLWTGDGYTF.

V is TRBV27 and J is TRBJ2-2. CDR3 length: 14 residues. The V gene's germline CDR1 is MNHEY and CDR2 SMNVEV (reference sequence). The CDR3 loop is CASSLISVSGELFF.

The chain couples TRBV4-1 to TRBJ2-6. The CDR3 length is 17 residues. Germline CDR1 and CDR2: MGHRA and YSYEKL. The CDR3 is CASSQFHIASGANVLTF.

The chain joins TRBV6-5 to TRBJ2-3. Germline CDR1 reads MNHEY; CDR2 reads SVGAGI. CDR3 size: 16 residues. The CDR3 reads CASSYRRFSSTDTQYF.

The chain is built from TRBV4-1 and TRBJ2-7; no DNA is available, so the TRBD1 call from TCRdb remains unchecked. The CDR3 has 16 amino acids. CDR1 MGHRA and CDR2 YSYEKL come from the germline V gene. The CDR3 loop is CASSQARAPKAYEQYF.

CDR3 amino acids: CASSQNQENTEAFF. The V gene is TRBV4-2, the J gene TRBJ1-1. This CDR3 contains 14 residues. Germline lookup yields CDR1 LGHNA and CDR2 YNFKEQ.

This rearrangement joins TRBV6-2 or TRBV6-3 to TRBJ2-7; TCRdb proposes TRBD1, but this gene call is untestable without DNA. This CDR3 comprises 18 residues. Germline V gives CDR1 MNHEY, CDR2 SVGEGT. CDR3 region: CASTTTPSEGSLSYEQYF.

The chain couples TRBV7-2 to TRBJ2-1; TCRdb outputs TRBD1, but without DNA this stays unchecked. There are 18 residues in the CDR3. CDR1 is SGHTA, CDR2 FQGNSA, per germline. CDR3 loop: CASSLLTGPFYTYNEQFF.

The rearrangement links TRBV6-2 or TRBV6-3 to TRBJ2-7; without DNA, the TCRdb call of TRBD2 cannot be checked. CDR3 length equals 12 residues. Per the germline V gene, CDR1 is MNHEY and CDR2 is SVGEGT. CDR3 residues: CASSLATYEQYF.

The V gene is TRBV7-9, the J gene TRBJ2-6. Germline CDR1 is SEHNR and CDR2 is FQNEAQ (reference sequence). This CDR3 has 17 residues. CDR3 sequence: CASSPSGARSGANVLTF.

This chain joins TRBV20-1 and TRBJ2-3; lacking DNA, the TRBD1 call made by TCRdb goes unchecked. The CDR3 loop spans 16 amino acids. Looked up from germline, CDR1 is DFQATT and CDR2 is SNEGSKA (reference sequence). The CDR3: CSARDPPGQGTDTQYF.

The chain uses TRBV28 and TRBJ2-1; TCRdb gives TRBD1 as the D gene, but with no DNA this cannot be confirmed. Germline CDR1 is MDHEN and CDR2 is SYDVKM. The CDR3 extends over 16 amino acids. The CDR3: CASSLYRGPPYNEQFF.

The chain carries TRBV6-2 or TRBV6-3 and TRBJ2-7; the TCRdb call, TRBD1, lacks DNA for checking. Germline V gene data show CDR1 as MNHEY and CDR2 as SVGEGT. The CDR3 loop spans 14 amino acids. Here the CDR3 reads CASSYLDRDYEQYF.

CDR3 in amino acids: CASSARPGLAGLAVNTQYF. This sequence joins TRBV7-9 and TRBJ2-3; TCRdb gives TRBD2 as the D gene, but with no DNA this cannot be confirmed. CDR3 length: 19 amino acids. CDR1 and CDR2 (germline): SEHNR, FQNEAQ (reference sequence).